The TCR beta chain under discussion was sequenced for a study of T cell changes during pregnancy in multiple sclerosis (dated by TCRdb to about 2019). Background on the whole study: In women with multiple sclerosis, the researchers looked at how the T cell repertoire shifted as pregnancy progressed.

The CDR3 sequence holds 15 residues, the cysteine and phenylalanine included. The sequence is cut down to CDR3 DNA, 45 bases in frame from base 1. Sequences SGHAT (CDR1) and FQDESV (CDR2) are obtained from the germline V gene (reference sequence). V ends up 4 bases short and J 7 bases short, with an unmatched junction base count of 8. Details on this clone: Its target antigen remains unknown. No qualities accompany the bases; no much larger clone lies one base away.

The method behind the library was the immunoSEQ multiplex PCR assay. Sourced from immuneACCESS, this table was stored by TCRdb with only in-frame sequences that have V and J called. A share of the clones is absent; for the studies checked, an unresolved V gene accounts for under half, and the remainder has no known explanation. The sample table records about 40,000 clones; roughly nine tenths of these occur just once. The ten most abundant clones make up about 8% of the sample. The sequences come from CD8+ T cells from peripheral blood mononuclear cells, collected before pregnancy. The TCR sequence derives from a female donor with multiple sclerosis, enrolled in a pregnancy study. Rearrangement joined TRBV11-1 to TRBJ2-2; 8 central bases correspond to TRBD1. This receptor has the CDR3 CASSSPRTGFGELFF. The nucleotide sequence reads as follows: TGTGCCAGCAGCTCCCCCCGGACAGGGTTCGGGGAGCTGTTTTTT.